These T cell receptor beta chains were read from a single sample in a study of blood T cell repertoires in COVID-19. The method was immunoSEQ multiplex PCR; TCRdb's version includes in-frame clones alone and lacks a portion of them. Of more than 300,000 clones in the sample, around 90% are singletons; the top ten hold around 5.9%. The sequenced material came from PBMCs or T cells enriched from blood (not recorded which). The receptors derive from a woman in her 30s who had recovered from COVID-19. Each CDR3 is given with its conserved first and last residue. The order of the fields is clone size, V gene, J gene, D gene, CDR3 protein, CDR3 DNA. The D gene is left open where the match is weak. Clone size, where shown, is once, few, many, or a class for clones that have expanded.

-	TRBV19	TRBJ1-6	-	CASSIGRNSYNSPLHF	TGTGCCAGTAGTATTGGCCGAAACTCCTATAATTCACCCCTCCACTTT
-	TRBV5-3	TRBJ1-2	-	CARSLWQGQRANYGYTF	TGTGCCAGAAGCTTGTGGCAGGGGCAAAGAGCTAACTATGGCTACACCTTC
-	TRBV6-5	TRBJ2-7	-	CASSRSYEQYF	TGTGCCAGCAGTCGGAGCTACGAGCAGTACTTC
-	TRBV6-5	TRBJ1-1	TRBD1	CASSPGGANTEAFF	TGTGCCAGCAGCCCAGGGGGCGCGAACACTGAAGCTTTCTTT
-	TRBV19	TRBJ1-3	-	CASIPRGRSGNTIYF	TGTGCCAGTATCCCAAGAGGGAGATCTGGAAACACCATATATTTT
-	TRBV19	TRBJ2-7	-	CASSTDPRTATYEQYF	TGTGCCAGTAGTACCGACCCTAGGACAGCTACGTACGAGCAGTACTTC
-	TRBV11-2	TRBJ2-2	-	CASSLVRVTGELFF	TGTGCCAGCAGCTTAGTACGGGTGACCGGGGAGCTGTTTTTT
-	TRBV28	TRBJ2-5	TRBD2	CASSSPGGKETQYF	TGTGCCAGCAGTTCCCCGGGGGGGAAAGAGACCCAGTACTTC
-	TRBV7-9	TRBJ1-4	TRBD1	CASSATGFWEKLFF	TGTGCCAGCAGCGCGACAGGGTTCTGGGAAAAACTGTTTTTT
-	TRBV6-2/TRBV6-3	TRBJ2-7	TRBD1	CASSRGQGKLYF	TGTGCCAGCAGTCGGGGACAGGGAAAGTTGTACTTC
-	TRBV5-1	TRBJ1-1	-	CASRKGDTEAFF	TGCGCCAGCAGGAAGGGGGACACTGAAGCTTTCTTT
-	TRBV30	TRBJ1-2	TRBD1	CAWSDGTGNYGYTF	TGTGCCTGGAGCGACGGGACAGGGAACTATGGCTACACCTTC
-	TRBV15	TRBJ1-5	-	CATSRSSIGNQPQHF	TGTGCCACCAGCAGATCGTCTATAGGCAATCAGCCCCAGCATTTT
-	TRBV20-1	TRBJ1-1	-	CSASQGSLNTEAFF	TGCAGTGCTAGTCAGGGTTCCCTCAACACTGAAGCTTTCTTT
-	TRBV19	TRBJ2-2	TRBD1	CASSPQGARTGELFF	TGTGCCAGTAGTCCGCAGGGGGCGAGGACCGGGGAGCTGTTTTTT
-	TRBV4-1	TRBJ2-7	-	CASSQPREGSYEQYF	TGCGCCAGCAGCCAACCTCGGGAAGGCTCCTACGAGCAGTACTTC
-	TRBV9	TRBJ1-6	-	CASSRDSYNSPLHF	TGTGCCAGCAGCCGGGACTCCTATAATTCACCCCTCCACTTT
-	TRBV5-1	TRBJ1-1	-	CASSSLIQSGDTEAFF	TGCGCCAGCAGCTCCTTGATCCAGAGCGGGGACACTGAAGCTTTCTTT
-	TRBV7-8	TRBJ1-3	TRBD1	CASSPRTGWKLPTKRNTIYF	TGTGCCAGCAGCCCACGGACAGGGTGGAAACTCCCTACAAAAAGAAACACCATATATTTT
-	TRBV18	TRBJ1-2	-	CASSPIGGYGYTF	TGTGCCAGCTCACCAATAGGGGGCTATGGCTACACCTTC
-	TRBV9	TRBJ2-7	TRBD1	CASSVGTGIYEQYF	TGTGCCAGCAGCGTAGGGACAGGGATTTATGAGCAGTACTTC
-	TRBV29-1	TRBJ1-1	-	CSSGGPEAFF	TGCAGTTCGGGAGGGCCTGAAGCTTTCTTT
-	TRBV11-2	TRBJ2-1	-	CASSLVREQFF	TGTGCCAGCAGCTTAGTGCGTGAGCAGTTCTTC
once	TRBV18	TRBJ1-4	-	CASSPGQISTNEKLFF	TGTGCCAGCTCACCAGGACAGATATCAACTAATGAAAAACTGTTTTTT
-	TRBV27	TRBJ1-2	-	CASSLSGTGHGYTF	TGTGCCAGCAGTTTATCGGGCACAGGGCATGGCTACACCTTC
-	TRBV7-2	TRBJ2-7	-	CASSLKPGSYEQYF	TGTGCCAGCAGCTTAAAGCCAGGGTCTTACGAGCAGTACTTC
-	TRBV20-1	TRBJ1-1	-	CSASSGSPGGTEAFF	TGCAGTGCTAGTTCGGGCAGCCCGGGGGGCACTGAAGCTTTCTTT
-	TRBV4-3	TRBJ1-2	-	CASSHRQGTNYGYTF	TGCGCCAGCAGCCACCGTCAGGGTACTAACTATGGCTACACCTTC
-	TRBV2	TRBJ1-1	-	CASRVGAGGTEAFF	TGTGCCAGCAGGGTGGGAGCAGGAGGGACTGAAGCTTTCTTT
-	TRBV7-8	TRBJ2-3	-	CASSLRAGARDTQYF	TGTGCCAGCAGCTTACGGGCAGGGGCTCGGGATACGCAGTATTTT
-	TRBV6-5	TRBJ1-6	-	CASSREATYNSPLHF	TGTGCCAGCAGTAGGGAGGCGACTTATAATTCACCCCTCCACTTT
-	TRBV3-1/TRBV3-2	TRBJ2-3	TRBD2	CASSQGHGGAITDTQYF	TGTGCCAGCAGCCAAGGTCACGGGGGGGCGATCACAGATACGCAGTATTTT
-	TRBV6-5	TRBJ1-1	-	CASSYSGRTEAFF	TGTGCCAGCAGTTACTCCGGGAGGACTGAAGCTTTCTTT
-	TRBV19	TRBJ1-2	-	CASSISANYGYTF	TGTGCCAGTAGTATATCCGCTAACTATGGCTACACCTTC
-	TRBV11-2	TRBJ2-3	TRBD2	CASSLDYLAGAVSTDTQYF	TGTGCCAGCAGCTTAGATTATCTAGCGGGGGCCGTTAGCACAGATACGCAGTATTTT
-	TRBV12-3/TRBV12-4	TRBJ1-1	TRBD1	CASSLGDRGEAFF	TGTGCCAGCAGTTTAGGGGACAGGGGTGAAGCTTTCTTT
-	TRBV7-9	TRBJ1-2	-	CASSLQGPYGYTF	TGTGCCAGCAGCCTACAGGGCCCATATGGCTACACCTTC
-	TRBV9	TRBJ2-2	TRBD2	CASSGTSETGELFF	TGTGCCAGCAGCGGAACTAGCGAGACCGGGGAGCTGTTTTTT
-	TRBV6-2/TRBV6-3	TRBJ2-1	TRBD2	CASSATGTSVNEQFF	TGTGCCAGCAGTGCGACCGGGACTAGCGTAAATGAGCAGTTCTTC
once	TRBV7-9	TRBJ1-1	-	CASGIQEHNTEAFF	TGTGCCAGCGGCATACAGGAACACAACACTGAAGCTTTCTTT
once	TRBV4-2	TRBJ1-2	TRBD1	CASSGDRGRGYTF	TGTGCCAGCAGCGGGGACAGGGGCAGGGGCTACACCTTC
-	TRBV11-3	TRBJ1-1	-	CASSWTENTEAFF	TGTGCCAGCAGCTGGACAGAAAACACTGAAGCTTTCTTT
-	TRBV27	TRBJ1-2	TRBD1	CASRPTQLGQGQIYGYTF	TGTGCCAGCAGGCCCACCCAACTCGGACAGGGCCAAATCTATGGCTACACCTTC
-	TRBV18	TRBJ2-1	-	CASSPRKIFSSYNEQFF	TGTGCCAGCTCACCACGAAAGATTTTCAGCTCCTACAATGAGCAGTTCTTC
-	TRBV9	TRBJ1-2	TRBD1	CASSVEWTGGYGYTF	TGTGCCAGCAGCGTAGAGTGGACAGGAGGCTATGGCTACACCTTC
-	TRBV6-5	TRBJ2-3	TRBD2	CASELAGDTDTQYF	TGTGCCAGTGAACTAGCGGGGGATACAGATACGCAGTATTTT
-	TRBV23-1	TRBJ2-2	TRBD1	CASSQLKPGQPNTGELFF	TGCGCCAGCAGCCAACTTAAGCCGGGACAGCCGAACACCGGGGAGCTGTTTTTT
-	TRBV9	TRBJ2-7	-	CASSVGSGWQYEQYF	TGTGCCAGCAGCGTAGGTTCAGGGTGGCAATACGAGCAGTACTTC
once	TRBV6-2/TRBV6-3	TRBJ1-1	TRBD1	CASSYPGTGIEAFF	TGTGCCAGCAGTTACCCAGGGACAGGGATTGAAGCTTTCTTT
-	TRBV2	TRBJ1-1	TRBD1	CASDPQQGRMNTEAFF	TGTGCCAGCGATCCTCAACAGGGGCGCATGAACACTGAAGCTTTCTTT